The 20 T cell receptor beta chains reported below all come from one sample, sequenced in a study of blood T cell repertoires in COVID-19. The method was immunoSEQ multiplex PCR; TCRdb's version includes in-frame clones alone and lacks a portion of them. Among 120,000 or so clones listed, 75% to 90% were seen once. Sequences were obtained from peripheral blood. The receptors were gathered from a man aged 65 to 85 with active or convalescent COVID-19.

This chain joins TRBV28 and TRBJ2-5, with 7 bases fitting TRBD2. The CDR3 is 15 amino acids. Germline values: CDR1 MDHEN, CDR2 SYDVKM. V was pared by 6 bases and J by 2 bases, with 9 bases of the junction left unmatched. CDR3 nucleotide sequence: TGTGCCAGCAGAATCCGGGACTACAGTCAAGAGACCCAGTACTTC. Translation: CASRIRDYSQETQYF.

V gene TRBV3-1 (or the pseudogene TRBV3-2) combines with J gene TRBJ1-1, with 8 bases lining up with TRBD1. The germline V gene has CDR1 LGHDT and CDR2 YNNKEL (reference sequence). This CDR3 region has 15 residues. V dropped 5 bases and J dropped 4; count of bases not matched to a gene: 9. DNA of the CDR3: TGTGCCAGCAGCAGGACAGGGTACTGGGTCACTGAAGCTTTCTTT. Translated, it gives CASSRTGYWVTEAFF.

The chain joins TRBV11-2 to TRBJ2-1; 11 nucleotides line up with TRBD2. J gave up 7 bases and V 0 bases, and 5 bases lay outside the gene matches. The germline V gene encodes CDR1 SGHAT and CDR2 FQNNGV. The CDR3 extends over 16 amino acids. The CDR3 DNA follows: TGTGCCAGCAGCTTAGATACTAGCGGGAGCAGGAATGAGCAGTTCTTC. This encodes CASSLDTSGSRNEQFF. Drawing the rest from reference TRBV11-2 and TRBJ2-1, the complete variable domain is EAGVAQSPRYKIIEKRQSVAFWCNPISGHATLYWYQQILGQGPKLLIQFQNNGVVDDSQLPKDRFSAERLKGVDSTLKIQPAKLEDSAVYLCASSLDTSGSRNEQFFGPGTRLTVL.

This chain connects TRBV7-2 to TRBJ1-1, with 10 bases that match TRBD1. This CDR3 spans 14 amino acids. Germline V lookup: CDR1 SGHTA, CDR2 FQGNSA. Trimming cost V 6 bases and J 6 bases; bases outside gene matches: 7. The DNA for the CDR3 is TGTGCCAGCAGTGACAGGGGGCTCAGGTCTGAAGCTTTCTTT. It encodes CASSDRGLRSEAFF.

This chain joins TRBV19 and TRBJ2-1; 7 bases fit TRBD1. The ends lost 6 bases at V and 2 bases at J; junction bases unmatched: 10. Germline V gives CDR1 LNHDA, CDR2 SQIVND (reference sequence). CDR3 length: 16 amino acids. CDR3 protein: CASSLQGRTPYNEQFF. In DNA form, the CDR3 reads TGTGCCAGTAGCCTACAGGGGAGAACTCCCTACAATGAGCAGTTCTTC.

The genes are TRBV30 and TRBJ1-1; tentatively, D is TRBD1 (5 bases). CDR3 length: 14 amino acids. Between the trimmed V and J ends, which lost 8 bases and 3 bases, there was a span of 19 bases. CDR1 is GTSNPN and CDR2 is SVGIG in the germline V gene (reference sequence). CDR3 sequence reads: CALMGGGTYTEAFF. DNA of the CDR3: TGTGCCCTCATGGGCGGGGGGACTTACACTGAAGCTTTCTTT.

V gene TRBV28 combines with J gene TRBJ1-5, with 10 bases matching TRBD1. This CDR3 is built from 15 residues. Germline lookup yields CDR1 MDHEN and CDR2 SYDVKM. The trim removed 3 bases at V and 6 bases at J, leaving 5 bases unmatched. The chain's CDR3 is CASSLAGQGIQPQHF. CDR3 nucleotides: TGTGCCAGCAGTTTGGCGGGACAGGGGATTCAGCCCCAGCATTTT.

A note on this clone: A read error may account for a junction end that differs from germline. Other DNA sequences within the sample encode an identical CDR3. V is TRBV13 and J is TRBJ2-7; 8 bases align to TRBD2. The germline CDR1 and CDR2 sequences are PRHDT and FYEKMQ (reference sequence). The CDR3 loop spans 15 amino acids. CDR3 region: CPPRPGGGLTYEQYF. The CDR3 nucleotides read TGCCCCCCCCGGCCCGGGGGGGGGCTAACCTACGAGCAGTACTTC.

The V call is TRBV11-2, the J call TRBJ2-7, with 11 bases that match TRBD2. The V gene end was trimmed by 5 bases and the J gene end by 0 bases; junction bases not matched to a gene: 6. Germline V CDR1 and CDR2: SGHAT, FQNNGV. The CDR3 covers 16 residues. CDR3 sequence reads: CASSPGTSGISYEQYF. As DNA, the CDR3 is TGTGCCAGCAGCCCCGGGACTAGCGGCATCTCCTACGAGCAGTACTTC. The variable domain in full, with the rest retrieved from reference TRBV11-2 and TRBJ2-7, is EAGVAQSPRYKIIEKRQSVAFWCNPISGHATLYWYQQILGQGPKLLIQFQNNGVVDDSQLPKDRFSAERLKGVDSTLKIQPAKLEDSAVYLCASSPGTSGISYEQYFGPGTRLTVT.

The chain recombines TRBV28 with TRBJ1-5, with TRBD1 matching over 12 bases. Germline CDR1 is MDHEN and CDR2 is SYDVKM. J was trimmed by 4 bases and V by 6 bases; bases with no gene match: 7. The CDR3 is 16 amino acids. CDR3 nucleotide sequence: TGTGCCAGCAGCTCGGGACAGGGGGCGAGGAATCAGCCCCAGCATTTT. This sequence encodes CASSSGQGARNQPQHF.

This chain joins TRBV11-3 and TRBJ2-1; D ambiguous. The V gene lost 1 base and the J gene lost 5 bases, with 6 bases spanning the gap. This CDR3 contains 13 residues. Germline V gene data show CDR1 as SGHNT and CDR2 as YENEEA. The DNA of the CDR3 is TGTGCCAGCAGCTTAGCTTCAGACAATGAGCAGTTCTTC. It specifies CASSLASDNEQFF.

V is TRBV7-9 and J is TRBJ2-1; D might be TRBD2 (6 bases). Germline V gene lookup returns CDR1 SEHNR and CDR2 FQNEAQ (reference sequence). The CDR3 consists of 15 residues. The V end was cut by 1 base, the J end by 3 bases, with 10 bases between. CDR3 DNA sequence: TGTGCCAGCAGCTTAGGGGGGGACGGCTACAATGAGCAGTTCTTC. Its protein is CASSLGGDGYNEQFF.

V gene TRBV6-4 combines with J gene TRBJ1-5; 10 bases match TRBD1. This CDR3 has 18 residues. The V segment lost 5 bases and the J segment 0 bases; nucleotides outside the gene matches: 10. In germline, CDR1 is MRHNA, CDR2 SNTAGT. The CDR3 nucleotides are TGTGCCAGCAGTCAGACAGGGGGCACGTTCTATAGCAATCAGCCCCAGCATTTT. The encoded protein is CASSQTGGTFYSNQPQHF.

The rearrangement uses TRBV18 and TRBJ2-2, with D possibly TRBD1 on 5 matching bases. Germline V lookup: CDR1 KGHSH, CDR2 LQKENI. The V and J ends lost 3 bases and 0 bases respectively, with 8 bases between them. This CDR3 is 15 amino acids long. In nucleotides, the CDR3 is TGTGCCAGCTCACCCCAGGGCGCGAACACCGGGGAGCTGTTTTTT. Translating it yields CASSPQGANTGELFF.

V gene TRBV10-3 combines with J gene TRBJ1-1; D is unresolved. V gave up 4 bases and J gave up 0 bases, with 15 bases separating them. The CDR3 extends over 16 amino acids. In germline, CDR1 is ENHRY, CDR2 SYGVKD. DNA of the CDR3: TGTGCCATCAGTGGGGGAGTTACCAACATGAACACTGAAGCTTTCTTT. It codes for CAISGGVTNMNTEAFF.

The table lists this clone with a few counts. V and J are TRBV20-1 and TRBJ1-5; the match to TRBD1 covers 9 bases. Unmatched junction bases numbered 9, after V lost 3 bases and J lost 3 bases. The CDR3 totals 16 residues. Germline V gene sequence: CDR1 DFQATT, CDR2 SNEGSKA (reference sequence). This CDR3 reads CSASVTRDRVNQPQHF. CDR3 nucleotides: TGCAGTGCTAGTGTAACCCGGGACAGGGTCAATCAGCCCCAGCATTTT.

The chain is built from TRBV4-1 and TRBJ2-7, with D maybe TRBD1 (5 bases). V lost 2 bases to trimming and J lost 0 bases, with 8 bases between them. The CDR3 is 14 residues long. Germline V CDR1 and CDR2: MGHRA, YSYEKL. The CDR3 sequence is CASSQSDSSYEQYF. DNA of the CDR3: TGCGCCAGCAGCCAAAGTGACAGCTCCTACGAGCAGTACTTC.

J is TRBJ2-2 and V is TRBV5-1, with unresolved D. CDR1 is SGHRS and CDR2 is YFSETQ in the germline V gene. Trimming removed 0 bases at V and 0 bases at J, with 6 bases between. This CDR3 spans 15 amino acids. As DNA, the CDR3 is TGCGCCAGCAGCTTGGAACTTGCGAACACCGGGGAGCTGTTTTTT. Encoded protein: CASSLELANTGELFF.

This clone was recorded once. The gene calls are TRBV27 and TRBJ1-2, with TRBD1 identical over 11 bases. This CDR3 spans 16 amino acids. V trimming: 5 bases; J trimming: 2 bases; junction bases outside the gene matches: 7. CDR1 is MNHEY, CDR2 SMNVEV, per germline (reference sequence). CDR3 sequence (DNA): TGTGCCAGCAGTACCTCGGACAGGGGGCCGAACTATGGCTACACCTTC. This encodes CASSTSDRGPNYGYTF.

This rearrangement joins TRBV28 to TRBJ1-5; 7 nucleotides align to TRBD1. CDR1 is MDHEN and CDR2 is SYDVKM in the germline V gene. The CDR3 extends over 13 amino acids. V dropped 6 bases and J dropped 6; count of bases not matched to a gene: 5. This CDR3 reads CASRRQGLQPQHF. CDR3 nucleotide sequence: TGTGCCAGCAGAAGACAGGGTCTTCAGCCCCAGCATTTT.